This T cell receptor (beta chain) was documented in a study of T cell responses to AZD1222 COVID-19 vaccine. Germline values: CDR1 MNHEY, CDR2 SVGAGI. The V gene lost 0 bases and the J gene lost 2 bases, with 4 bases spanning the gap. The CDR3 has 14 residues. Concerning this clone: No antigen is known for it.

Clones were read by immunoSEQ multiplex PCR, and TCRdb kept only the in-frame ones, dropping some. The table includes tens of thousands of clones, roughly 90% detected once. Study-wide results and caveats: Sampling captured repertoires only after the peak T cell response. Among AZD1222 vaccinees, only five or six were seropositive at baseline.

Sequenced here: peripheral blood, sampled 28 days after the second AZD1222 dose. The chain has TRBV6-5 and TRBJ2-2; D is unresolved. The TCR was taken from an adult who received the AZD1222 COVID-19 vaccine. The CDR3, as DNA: TGTGCCAGCAGTTACTCGAGAAACACCGGGGAGCTGTTTTTT. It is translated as CASSYSRNTGELFF.